This T cell receptor beta chain was captured by sequencing in a study of beta chain features in type 1 diabetes. A word on this clone: Its target is not known.

The isolated RNA, all of it, was reverse transcribed, so expressed TCRB transcripts were what got sequenced. Measured with immunoSEQ multiplex PCR; TCRdb has only the in-frame clones, and not every one. The sample lists hundreds of thousands of clones, roughly an eighth occurring once. Overall study findings and caveats: Patients' naive, central memory and regulatory TCRB repertoires appeared more alike than those of healthy donors. PCR might preferentially amplify shorter templates, equally in patients and controls. When Type 1 diabetes patients were examined, their TCRB CDR3s proved moderately but significantly shorter in all four CD4+ subsets. There was a possibility that cDNA sequencing over-represented cells with high TCR expression.

V lost 5 bases and J lost 8, with 10 bases in between. The CDR3 runs 13 residues. Germline CDR1 reads SGHTA; CDR2 reads FQGTGA. Sequencing was carried out using naive CD4+ T cells from blood. This TCR was recovered from a young man with type 1 diabetes. The chain joins TRBV7-3 to TRBJ1-6; D is possibly TRBD1 (5 bases). CDR3 DNA: TGTGCCAGCAGCCCCAGGGCAGATTCACCCCTCCACTTT. Amino acids: CASSPRADSPLHF.